These T cell receptor beta chains were read from a single sample in a study of cytomegalovirus exposure and HLA in healthy donors. Here immunoSEQ multiplex PCR was the method, and the copy in TCRdb shows in-frame clones only, minus some. The sample includes some 170,000 clones, 72% seen only once; the top ten take 2% to 2.5%. Sequencing was performed on PBMCs. The receptors here all came from a human donor in good health. Each CDR3 is given with its conserved first and last residue. A D gene is named only where the DNA matches it firmly. Size tells how often a clone was seen (once, few, many) or the class of an expanded clone, and some rows leave it out.

J,V,length,D,size,CDR3,DNA
TRBJ2-3,TRBV19,15,TRBD1,-,CASSMDRGGADTQYF,TGTGCCAGTAGTATGGACAGGGGTGGAGCAGATACGCAGTATTTT
TRBJ1-5,TRBV15,16,-,-,CATSRDSGNSNQPQHF,TGTGCCACCAGCAGAGATTCAGGAAATAGCAATCAGCCCCAGCATTTT
TRBJ2-5,TRBV4-3,15,TRBD2,once,CASSQGGTSLETQYF,TGCGCCAGCAGCCAAGGGGGGACTAGCCTTGAGACCCAGTACTTC
TRBJ2-7,TRBV19,14,TRBD1,-,CASSITGGIYEQYF,TGTGCCAGTAGTATCACAGGGGGAATTTACGAGCAGTACTTC
TRBJ1-5,TRBV6-5,16,-,-,CASSSKGQMSNQPQHF,TGTGCCAGCAGTTCCAAAGGACAGATGAGCAATCAGCCCCAGCATTTT
TRBJ2-1,TRBV29-1,13,-,once,CSVEVWQNNEQFF,TGCAGCGTTGAAGTATGGCAGAACAATGAGCAGTTCTTC
TRBJ2-3,TRBV7-3,17,-,-,CASSPSRFSGLTDTQYF,TGTGCCAGCAGCCCCAGTCGTTTCAGCGGGCTCACAGATACGCAGTATTTT
TRBJ2-7,TRBV27,16,TRBD1,-,CASTPVWGQGVNEQYF,TGTGCCAGCACCCCAGTGTGGGGACAGGGAGTTAACGAGCAGTACTTC
TRBJ1-1,TRBV4-1,15,-,-,CASSQHTRGRSEAFF,TGCGCCAGCAGCCAACACACCAGGGGAAGGTCTGAAGCTTTCTTT
TRBJ2-3,TRBV4-3,16,TRBD2,-,CASSRFSGGRINTQYF,TGCGCCAGCAGCCGCTTTAGCGGGGGAAGGATAAATACGCAGTATTTT
TRBJ2-2,TRBV7-3,14,-,few,CASSLEGHTGELFF,TGTGCCAGCAGCTTGGAGGGGCACACCGGGGAGCTGTTTTTT
TRBJ1-2,TRBV5-6,16,TRBD1,-,CASSPDRDHTNYGYTF,TGTGCCAGCAGCCCGGACAGGGACCATACCAACTATGGCTACACCTTC
TRBJ1-4,TRBV7-2,15,-,-,CASSLIGSSGEKLFF,TGTGCCAGCAGCTTAATTGGGAGTTCAGGAGAAAAACTGTTTTTT
TRBJ1-1,TRBV5-4,13,-,-,CASSLEATGEAFF,TGTGCCAGCAGCTTGGAAGCGACGGGTGAAGCTTTCTTT
TRBJ1-1,TRBV19,14,-,-,CASSMRQENTEAFF,TGTGCCAGTAGTATGCGACAGGAGAACACTGAAGCTTTCTTT
TRBJ2-5,TRBV9,19,-,-,CASSPRGPGQQGLQETQYF,TGTGCCAGCAGCCCGAGAGGCCCTGGACAGCAGGGCCTCCAAGAGACCCAGTACTTC
TRBJ1-1,TRBV7-3,13,-,-,CASSSSRDTEAFF,TGTGCCAGCAGCTCCTCCCGGGACACTGAAGCTTTCTTT
TRBJ1-1,TRBV5-1,13,TRBD1,-,CASSLGTGTKAFF,TGCGCCAGCAGCTTAGGGACAGGCACTAAAGCTTTCTTT
TRBJ2-1,TRBV4-1,15,TRBD2,-,CASSKLAGGRGEQFF,TGCGCCAGCAGCAAACTAGCGGGGGGGCGTGGTGAGCAGTTCTTC
TRBJ2-1,TRBV29-1,13,TRBD2,few,CSVESGGGGEQFF,TGCAGCGTTGAAAGCGGGGGTGGAGGTGAGCAGTTCTTC
TRBJ2-2,TRBV5-1,16,-,-,CASSVYRVANTGELFF,TGCGCCAGCAGCGTCTACAGGGTCGCGAACACCGGGGAGCTGTTTTTT
TRBJ2-5,TRBV15,14,TRBD1,-,CATSSGQGQETQYF,TGTGCCACCAGCAGTGGACAGGGCCAAGAGACCCAGTACTTC
TRBJ2-5,TRBV7-3,16,TRBD2,-,CASSPGLVSYQETQYF,TGTGCCAGCAGCCCAGGACTAGTCTCGTACCAAGAGACCCAGTACTTC
TRBJ2-7,TRBV7-9,13,-,-,CASSLALSYEQYF,TGTGCCAGCAGCTTAGCTCTGTCGTACGAGCAGTACTTC
TRBJ2-3,TRBV5-1,17,TRBD2,-,CASSLAGGGPGTDTQYF,TGCGCCAGCAGCTTGGCGGGGGGGGGCCCTGGCACAGATACGCAGTATTTT
TRBJ2-7,TRBV5-4,15,-,-,CASSRDSVRSYEQYF,TGTGCCAGCAGCAGGGACTCAGTCAGGTCCTACGAGCAGTACTTC
TRBJ2-7,TRBV5-1,15,TRBD1,-,CASSLETGTAYEQYF,TGCGCCAGCAGCTTGGAGACCGGGACAGCCTACGAGCAGTACTTC
TRBJ2-5,TRBV9,15,TRBD2,-,CASSPGLAGQETQYF,TGTGCCAGCAGCCCCGGGCTAGCGGGACAAGAGACCCAGTACTTC
TRBJ2-7,TRBV4-1,18,TRBD2,few,CASSQPTGSGGAPGEQYF,TGCGCCAGCAGCCAGCCGACGGGAAGCGGGGGGGCACCCGGCGAGCAGTACTTC
TRBJ2-7,TRBV9,14,TRBD1,-,CASSARDRGGEQYF,TGTGCCAGCAGCGCCCGGGACAGGGGAGGCGAGCAGTACTTC
TRBJ1-1,TRBV7-9,13,-,-,CASSFSRNTEAFF,TGTGCCAGCAGCTTCTCCAGAAACACTGAAGCTTTCTTT
TRBJ2-3,TRBV5-6,13,-,-,CASSLQSTDTQYF,TGTGCCAGCAGCCTACAGAGCACAGATACGCAGTATTTT
TRBJ1-5,TRBV2,14,TRBD1,-,CASTLGQKNQPQHF,TGTGCCAGCACCCTGGGACAGAAAAATCAGCCCCAGCATTTT
TRBJ2-1,TRBV6-6,14,TRBD2,-,CASSYSGGDNEQFF,TGTGCCAGCAGTTATAGCGGGGGGGACAATGAGCAGTTCTTC
TRBJ1-1,TRBV19,13,-,-,CASSPQGNTEAFF,TGTGCCAGTAGTCCACAGGGGAACACTGAAGCTTTCTTT
TRBJ1-4,TRBV19,13,-,few,CASSRQANEKLFF,TGTGCCAGTAGTCGACAGGCTAATGAAAAACTGTTTTTT
TRBJ2-7,TRBV4-3,16,TRBD2,few,CASSQENGGGSYEQYF,TGCGCCAGCAGCCAAGAGAACGGCGGGGGGTCCTACGAGCAGTACTTC
TRBJ1-1,TRBV19,14,TRBD1,-,CASRRRDRATEAFF,TGTGCCAGTAGACGCCGGGACAGGGCGACTGAAGCTTTCTTT
TRBJ1-3,TRBV29-1,13,-,-,CSADSNSGNTIYF,TGCAGCGCGGACAGCAACTCTGGAAACACCATATATTTT
TRBJ2-2,TRBV5-1,16,TRBD2,-,CASSSSGGRHTGELFF,TGCGCCAGCTCGAGTAGCGGGGGGAGACACACCGGGGAGCTGTTTTTT
TRBJ1-2,TRBV7-9,13,-,-,CASSFEGAAGYTF,TGTGCCAGCAGCTTCGAGGGCGCAGCTGGCTACACCTTC
TRBJ2-2,TRBV7-3,14,-,once,CASSLGRNTGELFF,TGTGCCAGCAGCTTAGGCAGGAACACCGGGGAGCTGTTTTTT
TRBJ1-1,TRBV4-3,14,TRBD1,-,CASSQDGQGARAFF,TGCGCCAGCAGCCAAGACGGGCAGGGGGCACGAGCTTTCTTT
TRBJ1-2,TRBV25-1,14,-,-,CASSEFGGDYGYTF,TGTGCCAGCAGTGAATTTGGGGGGGACTATGGCTACACCTTC
TRBJ1-5,TRBV27,14,TRBD1,-,CASSWTGEDQPQHF,TGTGCCAGCAGTTGGACAGGAGAGGATCAGCCCCAGCATTTT
TRBJ1-6,TRBV6-4,14,-,-,CAITGGHRISPLHF,TGTGCCATTACTGGGGGACATCGAATTTCACCCCTCCACTTT
TRBJ1-1,TRBV7-9,13,-,-,CASSPQLETEAFF,TGTGCCAGCAGCCCCCAACTGGAGACTGAAGCTTTCTTT
TRBJ1-2,TRBV5-4,16,TRBD1,-,CASSLGHRGPNYGYTF,TGTGCCAGCAGCTTGGGCCACAGGGGGCCGAACTATGGCTACACCTTC
TRBJ2-1,TRBV13,16,-,-,CASSRRQGRPYNEQFF,TGTGCCAGCAGCCGAAGGCAGGGAAGGCCTTACAATGAGCAGTTCTTC
TRBJ1-1,TRBV18,13,-,-,CASSPSGNTEAFF,TGTGCCAGCTCACCATCGGGGAACACTGAAGCTTTCTTT
TRBJ2-7,TRBV11-3,15,TRBD1,-,CASSRASDRGYEQYF,TGTGCCAGCAGCCGAGCGAGCGACAGGGGCTACGAGCAGTACTTC
TRBJ1-3,TRBV11-2,15,-,-,CASSRGISSGNTIYF,TGTGCCAGCAGCAGGGGAATCAGCTCTGGAAACACCATATATTTT
TRBJ2-3,TRBV27,15,TRBD1,-,CASSPYGDRGDTQYF,TGTGCCAGCAGCCCATACGGGGACAGGGGAGATACGCAGTATTTT
TRBJ2-5,TRBV7-2,12,TRBD2,-,CASSSTGGTQYF,TGTGCCAGCAGCTCCACGGGGGGGACCCAGTACTTC
TRBJ1-6,TRBV5-1,14,-,-,CASSREAYNSPLHF,TGCGCCAGCAGCAGGGAGGCCTATAATTCACCCCTCCACTTT
TRBJ1-2,TRBV10-3,12,-,-,CATRGTNYGYTF,TGTGCCACCCGGGGTACTAACTATGGCTACACCTTC